This T cell receptor beta chain came from a study of cytotoxic CD8 clonotypes in ibrutinib-treated CLL. Overall study: Response sampling came at median roughly a year of treatment, ranging about 6 to 40 months.

As concerns this clone: The antigen remains undetermined.

V lost 3 bases, J lost 14 bases, and 16 bases lay in between. Germline V gives CDR1 DFQATT, CDR2 SNEGSKA (reference sequence). The CDR3 is 11 residues long. With sequencing, the targeted depth ranged from 1 in 200,000 to 1 in 1 million T cells. Assay used: immunoSEQ multiplex PCR; TCRdb lists only in-frame clones, some missing. This table has about 160,000 clones, about 80% appearing once. Whole-study findings and limits: Treatment saw public clonotypes, which were uncommon, either contract or stay stable.

PBMCs that had been cryopreserved were the source of about 2 micrograms of genomic DNA for TCR beta libraries. The clonotype comes from a human donor with chronic lymphocytic leukemia. This chain links TRBV20-1 with TRBJ1-1, with D possibly being TRBD1 (5 bases). Sequenced material: PBMCs, taken after 24 months of ibrutinib treatment. For the CDR3, the DNA is TGCAGTGCTAGGGGGGAGGCCCCAACGTTCTTT. Translating it yields CSARGEAPTFF.